This T cell receptor beta chain was identified during a study of cytomegalovirus exposure and HLA in healthy donors (dated by TCRdb to about 2017). With respect to the entire study: An earlier analysis of several hundred of the donors reported approximately 300 Gb of sequence data and 90 million to 120 million unique TCR beta sequences obtained from approximately 180 million T cells. Approximately 300 gigabases of sequencing data and approximately 91 million unique TCR sequences made up an early release that covered 640 HLA-typed donors. The genetic ancestry cluster associated with self-reported Caucasian donors included over 65% of the 398 genotyped donors. The study aimed to test whether cataloging public T cell receptors could reveal signatures of past pathogen exposure. The study profiled the T cell repertoires of 500 to 800 subjects by immunosequencing and related them to cytomegalovirus serostatus. Along with the roughly 700-subject first cohort, a separate validation cohort of around 120 different subjects was used. The study combined high-throughput TCR immunosequencing, statistical association of individual TCRs with disease status, and machine learning to predict cytomegalovirus infection status. To study patterns of TCR occurrence, a later analysis re-analyzed previously published TCR beta repertoires from 700 or so donors and added high-resolution HLA genotyping. The later analysis used no new phenotypic data to find candidate immune exposures, relying instead on TCR beta sequences and their occurrence across donors. In an earlier analysis of more than 550 of the donors, high-throughput TCR beta sequencing was used to judge whether each TCR beta V gene segment behaved as functional or pseudogenic. Alongside the repertoire data, information on donor age, sex, ethnicity and CMV serostatus was compiled. A later genetic analysis used genome-wide SNP genotypes for 398 of the 666 donors, treating that subset as a discovery cohort. All discovery cohort repertoires had been generated on a single sequencing platform. Both class I and class II loci were covered by HLA typing, at four-digit resolution. Typing coverage varied by locus: 629-630 donors for A, B, C, DRB1 and DQB1; 500 to 550 for DQA1; around 610 for DPA1; around 490 for DPB1. A few DR-DQ haplotypes were handled as single units for association and clustering because linkage in the cohort was strong. Among about 390 genotyped donors of the cohort, an average of approximately 240,000 unique TCR beta nucleotide sequences were sequenced per donor, roughly 20% of them non-productive. Broad study findings and their caveats: In the study, 150 to 200 TCR beta chains were listed as associated with cytomegalovirus. A later analysis found that HLA-associated TCR beta chains were more clonally expanded and had lower generation probabilities than equally common non-associated chains. In a later genetic analysis, a missense DCLRE1C variant was associated with V-gene and J-gene trimming of TCR beta chains, and the association was replicated in an independent cohort. HLA typing was unavailable for some donors at each locus, so association tests used only the typed subset. In a later analysis, the rate of TCR association differed among HLA loci, with DRB1 alleles having the most associated TCRs and HLA-C alleles having the fewest. The authors suggested that the approach could potentially be generalized to other disease states and immunological phenotypes. Most CMV-associated TCR beta chains appeared to be HLA-restricted in a later analysis, and the HLA associations seemed to be driven largely by CMV exposure. According to a later genetic analysis, donors in an Asian-associated ancestry cluster had fewer N-insertions in productive TCRs than the approximately 630-donor mean. A further reported finding was that TCR beta sequences accurately predicted the HLA-A and HLA-B alleles for most subjects in the first cohort. In an earlier analysis of more than 500 of the donors, most TCR beta V segments appeared in productive rearrangements about 87% or about 30% of the time, broadly matching IMGT annotations. In a later analysis, some 17,000 TCR beta sequences were associated with specific HLA alleles at a false discovery rate of 0.05. Because counts were too low, about 15 rarely observed V segments, including chromosome 9 orphons, were left out of the earlier analysis of over 550 of the donors. Presence/absence analyses assumed roughly uniform sequencing depth across donors, an assumption that may not hold. Because the 87-base-pair reads could not distinguish some IMGT-functional V segments, including TRBV6-2 and TRBV6-3, those segments were excluded. Only TCR beta chains were sequenced in this cohort, and the absence of alpha or paired-chain data limited detectable features. Most TCR sequences were observed very rarely across donors, whereas some public TCRs were present in many individuals. CMV serostatus was the only immune exposure information available for the cohort. Linkage disequilibrium might explain the correlated functional status among segregating V segments, but an unknown experimental factor could not be ruled out. A cluster of highly shared sequence variants was judged likely to represent a technical artifact of the sequencing pipeline. When HLA alleles, especially DR and DQ, strongly co-occurred, TCR associations were difficult to assign to individual alleles. Cytomegalovirus status was reported to be diagnosed by the classifier with high specificity and sensitivity in both the original and validation cohorts. According to a later analysis, parvovirus B19, influenza, CMV and Epstein-Barr virus appeared linked to several top co-occurrence clusters. A few of the identified cytomegalovirus-associated TCR beta chains were confirmed in vitro to be specific for cytomegalovirus antigens.

The protocol used for the library was the immunoSEQ multiplex PCR assay. The multiplex PCR relied on a mix of 60 forward primers for TCR Vbeta segments and 13 reverse primers for TCR Jbeta segments. The CDR3 region of rearranged TCR beta genes was amplified from genomic DNA with a multiplex PCR assay. On the Illumina HiSeq System, the amplified TCR beta libraries were sequenced as 87-base-pair reads. The published analysis was carried out like this. A later analysis tallied 75 million to 95 million unique TCR beta chains across the 610 or so repertoires, and around 10 million of those chains were shared by two or more donors. Raw reads were error-corrected and collapsed into unique sequences with a nearest-neighbor algorithm that merged closely related sequences to remove PCR and sequencing errors. To assign V, D and J gene segments, CDR3 sequences were aligned to IMGT reference sequences. For a sequence to be retained, at least a six-nucleotide match to both a V gene segment and a J gene segment was required. Rearrangements were called productive when the CDR3 lacked stop codons and stayed in frame with V and J; all others were non-productive. CDR3 was defined by IMGT convention, running from the second conserved V-encoded cysteine to the conserved J-encoded phenylalanine. The earlier analysis of about 500 of the donors excluded sequences that lacked an unambiguous match to a single V gene segment. An earlier analysis of 500 to 600 of the donors classified V segments as functional when productive rearrangements were above 56.7% and as segregating when the standard deviation between donors was above 5%. To diagnose cytomegalovirus status from the catalog of TCR beta chain sequences, a statistical classification framework was built. V and J gene assignment, in a later analysis, came from comparing TCR nucleotide sequences with IMGT/GENE-DB human TR gene sequences. The TCRdist pipeline was used in a later analysis to assign CDR3 sequences and most-parsimonious VDJ recombination scenarios. In a later analysis, each TCR beta chain was defined by its CDR3 amino acid sequence together with its V-gene family, and reads without a unique V-gene family were excluded. As a way to deal with suspected cross-contamination and a sequencing artifact, a later analysis dropped 640 or so nucleotide sequences that were highly shared and had low generation probability. For each public chain, a later analysis derived a clonal expansion index from normalized ranks of inferred template counts within each repertoire. A later analysis computed generation probabilities with a VDJ recombination model fitted to out-of-frame rearrangements, and checked the results against IGoR. A later analysis scored TCR-TCR, TCR-HLA and TCR-CMV co-occurrence with hypergeometric tests, applying a repertoire-size bias correction to TCR pairs. A later analysis estimated false discovery rates by permuting HLA or CMV assignments 20 times. A later analysis grouped co-occurring TCRs with DBSCAN, adding TCRdist sequence similarity when clustering within HLA-allele-positive subsets. Co-occurrence clustering excluded repertoires with fewer than 30,000 or more than 120,000 public chains, plus five with anomalous nucleotide sharing. The table comes from immuneACCESS by way of TCRdb, which keeps in-frame sequences with V and J called. Part of the clones is missing from these tables; in studies checked, under half for an unresolved V gene and the rest for unknown reasons. Clone size and V and J calls were adopted from that table, with D and trimming inferred from the DNA. A total of some 200,000 clones appear in this sample, less than 90% of them only once. Of the sample, around 0.21% falls within the top ten clones.

The germline V gene (reference sequence) provides CDR1 MNHEY and CDR2 SMNVEV. There are 13 amino acids in the CDR3, from cysteine to phenylalanine inclusive. The CDR3 DNA has 39 bases and is translated from base 1. V and J lose 7 bases and 3 bases, and a span of 12 bases separates them. The cohort was made up of 650 to 700 healthy bone marrow donors. At the time of sampling, every cohort member was nominally healthy, though immune exposures that went unrecorded were likely present. The donor was CMV seronegative and belonged to the group of more than 300 seronegative cohort members. A peripheral blood sample was provided by each donor, and peripheral blood mononuclear cells were used for TCR beta sequencing. Genomic DNA extraction from the blood cell samples was performed with the Qiagen DNeasy Blood Extraction Kit. Comment on this clone: This clone's antigen is unknown. The sample holds no much larger clone one base away, and base qualities are not on file.

The rearrangement joined TRBV27 to TRBJ1-1; TRBD1 might be the D gene, on 5 matching bases. The sample comprised PBMCs. The receptor comes from a girl in the first two years of life in good health and CMV-seronegative. The DNA sequence is given as TGTGCCAGCAACAAGGAGGGGTACACTGAAGCTTTCTTT. This encodes CASNKEGYTEAFF.